This T cell receptor (beta chain) was found in a study of cytomegalovirus exposure and HLA in healthy donors. Study-level results: There were some public TCRs occurring in many donors, but most TCR sequences were rare. With high specificity and sensitivity, the classifier reportedly diagnosed cytomegalovirus status.

Of note for this clone: The antigen is unknown.

The donors were members of the validation cohort comprising approximately 120 subjects, separate from the approximately 700-subject first cohort. Generated by immunoSEQ multiplex PCR, the TCRdb table keeps only in-frame clones and is missing some. The sample lists 200,000 to 250,000 clones; roughly 87% were seen once. Sample: PBMCs. This clonotype was obtained from a man in his late teens or twenties in good health and CMV-seropositive.

The CDR3 bases are TGCGCCAGCAGCGATACCGGGACTAGCGGGACGAGCCAGTACTTC. Translated, it gives CASSDTGTSGTSQYF. This chain joins TRBV5-1 and TRBJ2-5; 13 bases map to TRBD2. With V trimmed by 4 bases and J by 10 bases, 10 bases remained unmatched. The CDR3 covers 15 residues. CDR1 and CDR2 from the germline V gene are SGHRS and YFSETQ.